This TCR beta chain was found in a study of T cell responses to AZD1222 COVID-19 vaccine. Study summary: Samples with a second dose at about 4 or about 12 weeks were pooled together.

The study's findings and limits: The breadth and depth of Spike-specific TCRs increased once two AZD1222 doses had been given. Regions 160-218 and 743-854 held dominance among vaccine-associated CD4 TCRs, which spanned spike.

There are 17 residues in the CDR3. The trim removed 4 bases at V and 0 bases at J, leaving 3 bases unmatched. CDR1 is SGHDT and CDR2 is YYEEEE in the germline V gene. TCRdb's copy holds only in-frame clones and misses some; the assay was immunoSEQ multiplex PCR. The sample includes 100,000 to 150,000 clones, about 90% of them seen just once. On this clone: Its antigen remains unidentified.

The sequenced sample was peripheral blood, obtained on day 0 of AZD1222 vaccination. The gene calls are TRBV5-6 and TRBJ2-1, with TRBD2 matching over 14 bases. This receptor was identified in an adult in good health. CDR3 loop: CASSGTSGSSSYNEQFF. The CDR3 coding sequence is TGTGCCAGCAGCGGGACTAGCGGGAGCAGCTCCTACAATGAGCAGTTCTTC. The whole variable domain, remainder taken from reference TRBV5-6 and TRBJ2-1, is DAGVTQSPTHLIKTRGQQVTLRCSPKSGHDTVSWYQQALGQGPQFIFQYYEEEERQRGNFPDRFSGHQFPNYSSELNVNALLLGDSALYLCASSGTSGSSSYNEQFFGPGTRLTVL.